One sample yielded the 5 T cell receptor beta chains listed below, sequenced in a study of blood T cell repertoires in COVID-19. The method was immunoSEQ multiplex PCR; TCRdb's version includes in-frame clones alone and lacks a portion of them. The sample lists around 230,000 clones, approximately 86% occurring once. What was sequenced was PBMCs or T cells enriched from blood (not recorded which). The source of these receptors is a man aged 18 to 30 with acute COVID-19.

The rearrangement links TRBV6-5 to TRBJ2-7; 9 positions agree with TRBD1. The CDR3 loop spans 13 amino acids. J was trimmed by 2 bases and V by 9 bases; bases with no gene match: 5. CDR1 is MNHEY, CDR2 SVGAGI, per germline. CDR3 nucleotides: TGTGCCAGTACCGGGACAGGGACCTACGAGCAGTACTTC. Translating it yields CASTGTGTYEQYF.

This clone came up once. This rearrangement joins TRBV4-1 to TRBJ2-7, with 8 bases that match TRBD1. Germline CDR1 is MGHRA and CDR2 is YSYEKL. This CDR3 is 17 amino acids long. V was clipped by 4 bases and J by 3 bases; unmatched bases: 14. The CDR3 reads CASSLRVTGADHYEQYF. The CDR3 DNA is TGCGCCAGCAGCCTCAGAGTGACAGGGGCCGACCACTACGAGCAGTACTTC.

The chain links TRBV12-5 to TRBJ1-5, with TRBD1 matching over 8 bases. Germline CDR1 LGHNT, CDR2 FRNRAP. This CDR3 contains 14 residues. V shed 6 bases, J shed 6 bases, and the junction held 7 bases outside the gene matches. CDR3 residues: CASGRGQGGQPQHF. In DNA form, the CDR3 reads TGTGCTAGTGGCCGTGGACAGGGTGGTCAGCCCCAGCATTTT.

The CDR3 sequence: CASSGSRPEAFF. The CDR3 bases are TGTGCCAGTAGTGGGTCGCGGCCTGAAGCTTTCTTT. The V call is TRBV19, the J call TRBJ1-1, with D unresolved. CDR3 length: 12 amino acids. The ends were cut back, 5 bases at V and 6 bases at J, with 10 bases in the middle. Germline V lookup: CDR1 LNHDA, CDR2 SQIVND (reference sequence).

The rearrangement uses TRBV11-2 and TRBJ2-5; D might be TRBD2 (5 bases). CDR3 size: 15 residues. Trimming stripped 4 bases from V and 7 bases from J, with 19 bases between. Germline lookup yields CDR1 SGHAT and CDR2 FQNNGV. The CDR3 loop is CASSSKPTGVWTQYF. The CDR3 DNA is TGTGCCAGCAGCTCCAAGCCAACCGGGGTATGGACCCAGTACTTC.